This TCR beta chain was sequenced in a study of blood T cell repertoires in COVID-19. Study-wide background: T cells, B-cell-depleted T cells, or PBMCs provided the cDNA or gDNA that served as material.

Some clones are missing from TCRdb's copy, which holds only in-frame ones; the method was immunoSEQ multiplex PCR. This repertoire shows about 400,000 clones, roughly 90% found once; its top ten account for more than 0.85%. The CDR3 runs 12 residues. Trimming removed 8 bases from V and 4 bases from J, with 10 bases in between. This clone was recorded once. This clonotype was obtained from a young woman with acute COVID-19. The chain carries TRBV12-3 or TRBV12-4 and TRBJ2-3; D unresolved. Sequencing used PBMCs or T cells enriched from blood (not recorded which). The CDR3 DNA sequence: TGTGCCAGCTCCCATGTTCCAGATACGCAGTATTTT. Protein sequence: CASSHVPDTQYF.